This passage covers 23 T cell receptor beta chains from one sample sequenced in a study of blood T cells in healthy people across ages. PCR was performed a second time for about 7 to 12 cycles using a sample-barcoded 5' primer and a J-beta primer mix. TCRdb re-derived calls from the 5' RACE reads in MiXCR, one entry per CDR3 protein. Of hundreds of thousands of distinct CDR3 sequences listed, less than 40% are singletons. Material for sequencing was blood. The receptors come from an elderly woman in good health.

This chain connects TRBV28 to TRBJ2-5; unclear D gene. Trimming stripped 3 bases from V and 7 bases from J, with 6 bases between. This CDR3 comprises 11 residues. CDR1 MDHEN and CDR2 SYDVKM come from the germline V gene. The CDR3 loop reads CASSFRRTQYF. The CDR3, as DNA: TGTGCCAGCAGTTTTCGTCGGACCCAGTACTTC. The full variable domain, in which reference TRBV28 and TRBJ2-5 provide the parts outside the CDR3, is DVKVTQSSRYLVKRTGEKVFLECVQDMDHENMFWYRQDPGLGLRLIYFSYDVKMKEKGDIPEGYSVSREKKERFSLILESASTNQTSMYLCASSFRRTQYFGPGTRLLVL.

This clonotype was observed at least ten times. CDR3: CASSFDFLRQYF. The CDR3 region has the DNA TGTGCCAGCAGTTTTGATTTCCTACGGCAGTACTTC. The rearrangement uses TRBV12-3 or TRBV12-4 and TRBJ2-7; D ambiguous. Trimming left V 3 bases short and J 9 bases short, with 12 bases between. CDR3 length: 12 amino acids.

In the case of this clonotype: This may be a read error: a much more frequent sequence differs by one nucleotide. For the CDR3, the DNA is TGCAGTGCTAGATCCGATTGGGATACGCAGTATTTT. Residues: CSARSDWDTQYF. V and J are TRBV20-1 and TRBJ2-3; D ambiguous. Germline V gene data show CDR1 as DFQATT and CDR2 as SNEGSKA (reference sequence). The V and J ends lost 2 bases and 6 bases respectively, with 9 bases between them. The CDR3 totals 12 residues.

On this clonotype itself: Germline is not matched at one junction end, which may reflect a read error. The chain recombines TRBV20-1 with TRBJ2-2; 8 nucleotides align to TRBD1. The CDR3 is 15 amino acids. Germline CDR1 and CDR2: DFQATT and SNEGSKA (reference sequence). CDR3 residues: CSARAQGAHTGERFF. CDR3 nucleotides: TGCAGTGCTAGGGCCCAGGGGGCGCATACCGGGGAGCGGTTTTTT.

This clonotype was detected many times. V is TRBV5-6 and J is TRBJ2-7; D gene uncertain. The CDR3 covers 13 residues. Germline CDR1 and CDR2: SGHDT and YYEEEE. Between the trimmed V and J ends, which lost 4 bases and 7 bases, there was a span of 15 bases. The CDR3 region is CASSHYRRLEQYF. The CDR3 region has the DNA TGTGCCAGCAGCCACTATCGGCGCCTTGAGCAGTACTTC.

This clonotype was picked up many times. The chain recombines TRBV28 with TRBJ2-7; a weak D match, TRBD1 (6 bases). This CDR3 is built from 12 residues. Germline V gene lookup returns CDR1 MDHEN and CDR2 SYDVKM. V lost 7 bases and J lost 2, with 9 bases in between. This chain's CDR3 is CASTGTTYEQYF. As DNA, the CDR3 is TGTGCCAGCACCGGGACAACCTACGAGCAGTACTTC. The complete variable domain, with remaining parts taken from reference TRBV28 and TRBJ2-7, reads DVKVTQSSRYLVKRTGEKVFLECVQDMDHENMFWYRQDPGLGLRLIYFSYDVKMKEKGDIPEGYSVSREKKERFSLILESASTNQTSMYLCASTGTTYEQYFGPGTRLTVT.

As regards this clonotype: This may stem from a read error, because a much larger clone lies one nucleotide away. The V and J genes are TRBV7-8 and TRBJ2-1; TRBD2 agrees at 7 bases. The assigned J gene may be wrong: the sequence end matches TRBJ2-7 better. The CDR3 extends over 16 amino acids. From germline, CDR1 is SGHVS and CDR2 FQNEAQ. This CDR3 reads CASSLKGASGFNEQYF. CDR3 DNA sequence: TGTGCCAGCAGCTTAAAGGGTGCTAGCGGATTCAATGAGCAGTACTTC.

This clonotype has a handful of counts. A read error may explain this, as a much larger clone is one base away. The chain uses TRBV29-1 and TRBJ2-1; 12 nucleotides agree with TRBD2. The last part of the DNA fits TRBJ2-7 better; the J call may be wrong. This CDR3 region has 14 residues. Germline V lookup: CDR1 SQVTM, CDR2 ANQGSEA. The CDR3 DNA sequence: TGCAGCGTTTGGACTAGCGGGGATTACAATGAGCAGTACTTC. Amino acids: CSVWTSGDYNEQYF.

This clonotype has only a few counts. Its ends do not fully match the called genes, so a read error is possible. The V gene is TRBV11-1, the J gene TRBJ2-2, with D perhaps matching TRBD2 (5 bases). This CDR3 spans 16 amino acids. The germline gives CDR1 SGHAT, CDR2 FQDESV (reference sequence). CDR3 nucleotide sequence: TGTGCCAGCAGCTTAGTGGAGACGGTGAACACCGGGGAGCGGTTTTTT. It translates to CASSLVETVNTGERFF.

This clonotype was recorded at least ten times. V usage is TRBV12-3 or TRBV12-4 and J usage is TRBJ2-5; unclear D gene. The ends were cut back, 3 bases at V and 2 bases at J, with 13 bases in the middle. This CDR3 has 15 amino acids. CDR3 nucleotide sequence: TGTGCCAGCAGTTTGGCCGGAATTGGGCAAGAGACCCAGTACTTC. Protein sequence: CASSLAGIGQETQYF.

The table lists this clonotype with a few counts. The chain uses TRBV5-1 and TRBJ2-7; D is perhaps TRBD1 or TRBD2 (5 bases each). CDR1 is SGHRS, CDR2 YFSETQ, per germline. Trimming shortened V by 1 base and J by 3 bases, and 14 bases separated the two germline ends. The CDR3 is made up of 15 amino acids. DNA for the CDR3: TGCGCCAGCAGCTTGCGGCCGGGGACGGACTACGAGCAGTACTTC. Amino acid sequence: CASSLRPGTDYEQYF. Supplemented by reference TRBV5-1 and TRBJ2-7, the full variable domain reads KAGVTQTPRYLIKTRGQQVTLSCSPISGHRSVSWYQQTPGQGLQFLFEYFSETQRNKGNFPGRFSGRQFSNSRSEMNVSTLELGDSALYLCASSLRPGTDYEQYFGPGTRLTVT.

This chain links TRBV12-3 or TRBV12-4 with TRBJ1-1, with 10 bases lining up with TRBD1. V was pared by 5 bases and J by 0 bases, with 6 bases of the junction left unmatched. This CDR3 has 16 residues. CDR3 protein: CASSTPTGGLNTEAFF. CDR3 DNA: TGTGCCAGCAGTACCCCGACAGGGGGCTTGAACACTGAAGCTTTCTTT.

This clonotype was counted many times. V gene TRBV7-9 combines with J gene TRBJ2-5; 8 positions match TRBD2. CDR1 is SEHNR, CDR2 FQNEAQ, per germline (reference sequence). V lost 5 bases to trimming and J lost 4 bases; unmatched junction nucleotides: 12. The CDR3 has 16 amino acids. The CDR3 protein is CASSHPGAGGRETQYF. CDR3 DNA: TGTGCCAGCAGCCACCCCGGGGCGGGGGGACGAGAGACCCAGTACTTC.

This clonotype occurred many times. V usage is TRBV20-1 and J usage is TRBJ1-4; TRBD1 agrees at 9 bases. The CDR3 runs to 13 residues. Germline CDR1 and CDR2: DFQATT and SNEGSKA (reference sequence). Trimming at V came to 6 bases and at J to 7 bases, leaving 6 bases not matched to a gene. The chain's CDR3 is CSAEQGAGEKLFF. The DNA of the CDR3 is TGCAGTGCCGAACAGGGGGCGGGTGAAAAACTGTTTTTT.

This clonotype was seen repeatedly, ten times or more. The rearrangement links TRBV11-1 to TRBJ2-7; 11 positions match TRBD2. The trim removed 7 bases at V and 6 bases at J, leaving 8 bases unmatched. Per germline, CDR1 SGHAT and CDR2 FQDESV (reference sequence). This CDR3 region has 14 residues. CDR3 residues: CASNKGTSGSEQYF. The CDR3 DNA sequence: TGTGCCAGCAACAAAGGGACTAGCGGATCCGAGCAGTACTTC.

As to this clonotype: This may arise from a read error, as a much more abundant clone is one base away. This chain uses TRBV9 with TRBJ2-1; tentatively, D is TRBD2 (5 bases). The J call may be in error: the DNA end matches TRBJ2-7 better. The CDR3 has 17 residues. Per the germline V gene, CDR1 is SGDLS and CDR2 is YYNGEE. The CDR3 DNA sequence: TGTGCCAGCAGCGGATCCCCTAACGGGGAAAAGTACAATGAGCAGTACTTC. Its translation is CASSGSPNGEKYNEQYF.

A few counts support this clonotype. A much larger clone sits a single nucleotide away, making a read error possible. The chain recombines TRBV4-3 with TRBJ2-3, with D possibly matching TRBD2 (7 bases). CDR1 and CDR2 from the germline V gene are LGHNA and YSLEER. This CDR3 is built from 16 residues. For the CDR3, the DNA is TGCGCCAGCAGCCAAGATTGGGGGGGGGTGACAGGTACGCAGTATTTT. Translation gives CASSQDWGGVTGTQYF.

V gene TRBV6-5 combines with J gene TRBJ2-1, with 15 bases matching TRBD2. Trimming at V came to 6 bases and at J to 6 bases, leaving 12 bases not matched to a gene. CDR1 MNHEY and CDR2 SVGAGI come from the germline V gene. This CDR3 spans 18 amino acids. CDR3 protein: CASRQRTSGRAISNEQFF. The CDR3 DNA reads as TGTGCCAGCAGACAACGGACTAGCGGGAGGGCCATTAGCAATGAGCAGTTCTTC.

V usage is TRBV10-2 and J usage is TRBJ1-6; TRBD1 matches 9 bases. The CDR3 runs 15 residues. Germline-derived CDR1 and CDR2 are WSHSY and SAAADI. V dropped 8 bases and J dropped 6; count of bases not matched to a gene: 8. CDR3 nucleotides: TGCGCCAGCGGGCCGTGGGACAGGGTTAATTCACCCCTCCACTTT. It yields the protein CASGPWDRVNSPLHF.

A remark on this clonotype: A single base separates this from a much larger clone, so it may be a read error. The rearrangement links TRBV7-8 to TRBJ2-5; D uncertain. CDR1 SGHVS and CDR2 FQNEAQ come from the germline V gene. The CDR3 is made up of 15 amino acids. Between the trimmed V and J ends, which lost 0 bases and 11 bases, there was a span of 19 bases. CDR3 amino acids: CASSLALVTRNEQYF. The CDR3 nucleotides are TGTGCCAGCAGCTTAGCGCTCGTCACCAGAAATGAGCAGTACTTC.

This clonotype has more than one count but fewer than ten. The gene calls are TRBV24-1 and TRBJ2-7; possible D gene TRBD2, 5 bases. The germline V gene has CDR1 KGHDR and CDR2 SFDVKD. CDR3 length: 14 amino acids. V lost 4 bases and J lost 10, with 19 bases in between. CDR3 nucleotides: TGTGCCACCAGTGAAAGCCCCTGGGAGACGGGCCAGTACTTC. It is translated as CATSESPWETGQYF.

The chain uses TRBV3-1 and TRBJ2-7; the D is unclear. The length of the CDR3 is 12 residues. The V gene lost 1 base and the J gene lost 6 bases, with 7 bases spanning the gap. The V gene's germline CDR1 is LGHDT and CDR2 YNNKEL (reference sequence). The CDR3: CASSQAISEQYF. The CDR3 DNA reads as TGTGCCAGCAGCCAAGCAATCTCCGAGCAGTACTTC.

This rearrangement joins TRBV5-1 to TRBJ2-7; no clear D gene. The J call is doubtful: the DNA matches TRBJ2-5 better. The germline V gene has CDR1 SGHRS and CDR2 YFSETQ. The CDR3 has 13 residues. The CDR3 nucleotides read TGCGCCAGCAGCACACTTGGACAAGAGACCCAGTACTTC. Amino acid sequence: CASSTLGQETQYF.